This TCR beta chain was identified during a study of cytomegalovirus exposure and HLA in healthy donors. Study details: Early released data had tens of millions of unique TCRs, all coming from HLA-typed donors. In terms of ancestry, the Caucasian-associated cluster contained 75% to 85% of the roughly 400 genotyped donors. Study outcomes and limitations: There were some V segments, including TRBV6-2 and TRBV6-3, excluded as indistinguishable. For most TCR beta V segments, an earlier analysis put the productive rate at about 87% or about 30% of the time.

In the PCR, 60 Vbeta and 13 Jbeta primers were used. Sequencing was performed with immunoSEQ multiplex PCR; in TCRdb, only in-frame clones are kept and a portion is missing. Among 150,000 to 200,000 clones listed, about 80% were seen once. Many counts were recorded for this clone. Its antigen is currently unknown. CDR1 and CDR2 from the germline V gene are MNHNS and SASEGT. V lost 1 base to trimming and J lost 3 bases, with 10 bases between them. The CDR3 is made up of 15 amino acids. The TCR sequence derives from a woman in her forties in good health and CMV-seronegative. Sequencing was carried out using PBMCs. The V gene is TRBV6-1, the J gene TRBJ1-5, with D possibly matching TRBD1 (5 bases). CDR3: CASSEGQTHNQPQHF. In DNA, the CDR3 is TGTGCCAGCAGTGAAGGACAGACCCACAATCAGCCCCAGCATTTT.